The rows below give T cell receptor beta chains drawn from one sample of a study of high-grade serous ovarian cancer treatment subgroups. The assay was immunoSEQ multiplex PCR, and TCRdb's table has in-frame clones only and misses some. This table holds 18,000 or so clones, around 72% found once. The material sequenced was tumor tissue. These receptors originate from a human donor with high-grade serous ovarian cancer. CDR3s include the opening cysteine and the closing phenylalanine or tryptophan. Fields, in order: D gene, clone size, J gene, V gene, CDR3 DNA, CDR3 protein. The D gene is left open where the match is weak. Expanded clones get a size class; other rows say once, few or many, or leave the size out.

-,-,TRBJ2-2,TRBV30,TGTGCCTGGAGTTCCCCCGACCTAAATTACGACGGGGAGCTGTTTTTT,CAWSSPDLNYDGELFF
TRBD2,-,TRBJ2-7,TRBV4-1,TGCGCCAGCAGCCGCGGACTAGCCATCTCCTACGAGCAGTACTTC,CASSRGLAISYEQYF
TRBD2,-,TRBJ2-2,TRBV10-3,TGTGCCACCGGACTAGCGGGAGATAGTAACACCGGGGAGCTGTTTTTT,CATGLAGDSNTGELFF
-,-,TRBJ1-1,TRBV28,TGTGCCAGCAGTTTCCTACAGGGTGGTGAAACTGAAGCTTTCTTT,CASSFLQGGETEAFF
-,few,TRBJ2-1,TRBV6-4,TGTGCCAGCAGTGACTCGGGGGGGGCGTTCAATGAGCAGTTCTTC,CASSDSGGAFNEQFF
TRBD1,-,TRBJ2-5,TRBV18,TGTGCCAGCTCACCACGGAGACAGGGGGTTGAGACCCAGTACTTC,CASSPRRQGVETQYF
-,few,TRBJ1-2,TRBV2,TGTGCCAGCACGGTTGACACAGGCTACACCTTC,CASTVDTGYTF
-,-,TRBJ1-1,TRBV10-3,TGTGCCATCAGCTGGCGGGGTGAGAACACTGAAGCTTTCTTT,CAISWRGENTEAFF
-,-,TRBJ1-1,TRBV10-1,TGCGCCCGATGGACAGAAAAAAGGACTGAAGCTTTCTTT,CARWTEKRTEAFF
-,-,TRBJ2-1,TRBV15,TGTGCCACCACACTAGGACTAGGGGGAAACAATGAGCAGTTCTTC,CATTLGLGGNNEQFF
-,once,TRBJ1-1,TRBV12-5,TGTGCTAGTGGTGGGCAGGGGTTTGGAATGAACACTGAAGCTTTCTTT,CASGGQGFGMNTEAFF
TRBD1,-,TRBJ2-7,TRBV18,TGTGCCAGCTCCGGGACAGGGAGCTCCTACGAGCAGTACTTC,CASSGTGSSYEQYF
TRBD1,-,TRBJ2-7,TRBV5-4,TGTGCCAGCAGCTTCGGACAGGGCCGGGGCTACGAGCAGTACTTC,CASSFGQGRGYEQYF
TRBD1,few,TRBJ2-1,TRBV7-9,TGTGCCAGCAGGCCGGGACAGGGAGCTAAGAATGAGCAGTTCTTC,CASRPGQGAKNEQFF
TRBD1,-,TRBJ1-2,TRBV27,TGTGCCAGCAGCCAACAGGGGGACTATGGCTACACCTTC,CASSQQGDYGYTF
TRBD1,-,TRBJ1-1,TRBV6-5,TGTGCCAGCACCGAGACAGGGGGCAACACTGAAGCTTTCTTT,CASTETGGNTEAFF
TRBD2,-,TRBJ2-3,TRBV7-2,TGTGCCAGCAGCCCATGGGGGGCGGGAGGAGATACGCAGTATTTT,CASSPWGAGGDTQYF
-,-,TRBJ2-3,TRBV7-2,TGTGCCAGCAGCTTGGCCCTAGCGTCGGATACGCAGTATTTT,CASSLALASDTQYF
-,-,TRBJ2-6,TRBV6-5,TGTGCCAGCAGTCGAACTGGGGCCAACGTCCTGACTTTC,CASSRTGANVLTF
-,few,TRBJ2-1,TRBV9,TGTGCCAGCAGCGCCCACGGTAACCCCTACAATGAGCAGTTCTTC,CASSAHGNPYNEQFF
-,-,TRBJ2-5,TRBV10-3,TGTGCCATCAGTGACGGGGGGCAGAACCAACTCCAAGAGACCCAGTACTTC,CAISDGGQNQLQETQYF
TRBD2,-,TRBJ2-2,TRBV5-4,TGTGCCAGCAGCTTGGGTAGCGGGAGGGCCAACACCGGGGAGCTGTTTTTT,CASSLGSGRANTGELFF
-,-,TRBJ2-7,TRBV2,TGTGCCAGCACATCGGGGGCTGGAGAGCAGTACTTC,CASTSGAGEQYF
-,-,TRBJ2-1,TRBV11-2,TGTGCCAGCAGCCGATCAGGGATGAGCTCCTACAATGAGCAGTTCTTC,CASSRSGMSSYNEQFF
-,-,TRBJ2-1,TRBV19,TGTGCCAGTAGTATGGGCAACTACAATGAGCAGTTCTTC,CASSMGNYNEQFF
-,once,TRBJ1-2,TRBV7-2,TGTGCCAGCAGCTCCAATCCTAACTATGGCTACACCTTC,CASSSNPNYGYTF
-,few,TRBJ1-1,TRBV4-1,TGCGCCAGCAGCCAAGGGAGCTTAGGTAGGAACACTGAAGCTTTCTTT,CASSQGSLGRNTEAFF
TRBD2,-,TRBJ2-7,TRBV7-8,TGTGCCAGCAGCTTAGCGGGACTAGCGATCGGCGAGCAGTACTTC,CASSLAGLAIGEQYF
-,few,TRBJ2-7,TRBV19,TGTGCCAGTAGTATAGGTTCATTC,CASSIGSF
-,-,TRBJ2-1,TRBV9,TGTGCCAGCACGGCGGGATCTAGCAATGAGCAGTTCTTC,CASTAGSSNEQFF
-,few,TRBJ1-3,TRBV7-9,TGTGCCAGCAGCCCGCCCACAGGATTCTCTGGAAACACCATATATTTT,CASSPPTGFSGNTIYF
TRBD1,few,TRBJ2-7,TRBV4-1,TGCGCCAGCAGCCAAGATTGGGACAGGGGTTCCGAGCAGTACTTC,CASSQDWDRGSEQYF
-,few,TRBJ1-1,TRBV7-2,TGTGCCAGCAGCGTGCTTGGCTTCGGCACTGAAGCTTTCTTT,CASSVLGFGTEAFF
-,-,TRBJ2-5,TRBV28,TGTGCCAGCATCCAAGGCGGGTTGCGGACCCAGTACTTC,CASIQGGLRTQYF
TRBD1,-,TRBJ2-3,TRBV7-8,TGTGCCAGCAGCCGGATAGTTTACCGGGACAGGACCACAGATACGCAGTATTTT,CASSRIVYRDRTTDTQYF
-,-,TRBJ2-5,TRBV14,TGTGCCAGCAGCCTCGCCCCGCAAGAGACCCAGTACTTC,CASSLAPQETQYF
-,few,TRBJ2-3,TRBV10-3,TGTGCCATCAGTGATAAGACTATACGGGATAGCGATACGCAGTATTTT,CAISDKTIRDSDTQYF
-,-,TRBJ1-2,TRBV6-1,TGTGCCAGCAGTGTTGGGGGATTATATGGCTACACCTTC,CASSVGGLYGYTF
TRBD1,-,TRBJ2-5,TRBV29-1,TGCAGCGTTCTGGGACAGGGGGCTGGGGAGGAGACCCAGTACTTC,CSVLGQGAGEETQYF
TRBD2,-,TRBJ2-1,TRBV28,TGTGCCGCCTCCTCTAGCGGGAGGGCCACCAGTGAGCAGTTCTTC,CAASSSGRATSEQFF